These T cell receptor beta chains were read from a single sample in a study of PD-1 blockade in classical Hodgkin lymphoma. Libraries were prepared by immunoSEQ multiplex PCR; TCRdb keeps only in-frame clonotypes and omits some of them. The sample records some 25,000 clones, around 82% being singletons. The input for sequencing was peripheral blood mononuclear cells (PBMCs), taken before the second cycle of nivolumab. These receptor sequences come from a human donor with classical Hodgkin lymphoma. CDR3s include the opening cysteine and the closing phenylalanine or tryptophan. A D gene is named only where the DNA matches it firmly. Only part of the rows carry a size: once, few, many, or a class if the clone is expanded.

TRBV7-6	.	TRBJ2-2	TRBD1	TGTGCCAGCAGCTATCGACAGGGCGTATTCGGCGGGGAGCTGTTTTTT	CASSYRQGVFGGELFF
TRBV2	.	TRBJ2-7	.	TGTGCCAGCATCTTCAACCGGGACGGGGCCCCCTACGAGCAGTACTTC	CASIFNRDGAPYEQYF
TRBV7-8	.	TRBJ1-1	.	TGTGCCAGCAGATCGGACAGCGGTGAAGCTTTCTTT	CASRSDSGEAFF
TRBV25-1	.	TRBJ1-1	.	TGTGCCAGCAGCCCTCCCGGCACTGAAGCTTTCTTT	CASSPPGTEAFF
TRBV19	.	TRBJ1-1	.	TGTGCCAGTAGTATCCGGCCGGCCAGCGCTGAAGCTTTCTTT	CASSIRPASAEAFF
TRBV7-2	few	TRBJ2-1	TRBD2	TGTGCCAGCAGCTTAGTAGTAGCGGGGGTCCCATACAATGAGCAGTTCTTC	CASSLVVAGVPYNEQFF
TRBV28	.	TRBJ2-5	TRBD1	TGTGCCAGCACCCCCCCCGGACAGGAAGAGACCCAGTACTTC	CASTPPGQEETQYF
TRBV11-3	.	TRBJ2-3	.	TGTGCCAGCAGCTTAGATCAGGGTGGTACGCAGTATTTT	CASSLDQGGTQYF
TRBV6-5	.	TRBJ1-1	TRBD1	TGTGCCAGCAGTTATCAACAGGGGAATGAAGCTTTCTTT	CASSYQQGNEAFF
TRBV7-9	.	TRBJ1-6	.	TGTGCCAGCAGCAAAACAATGCCTAGGCTGAATTCACCCCTCCACTTT	CASSKTMPRLNSPLHF
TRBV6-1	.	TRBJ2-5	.	TGTGCCAGCACCCTTAACCAAGGGGACCAAGAGACCCAGTACTTC	CASTLNQGDQETQYF
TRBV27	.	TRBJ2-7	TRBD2	TGTGCCAGCAGTCCTTCGGCGGGGGGCAGGTCCTACGAGCAGTACTTC	CASSPSAGGRSYEQYF
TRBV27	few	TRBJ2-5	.	TGTGCCAGCAGTGTAGACCGGGGGACAGAGACCCAGTACTTC	CASSVDRGTETQYF
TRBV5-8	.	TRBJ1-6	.	TGTGCCAGCAGCTTGGCCTGGACAGAAATTAATTCACCCCTCCACTTT	CASSLAWTEINSPLHF
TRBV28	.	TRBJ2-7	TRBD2	TGTGCCAGCAGTTGGGGAGGGCGGGGAGTTTACGAGCAGTACTTC	CASSWGGRGVYEQYF
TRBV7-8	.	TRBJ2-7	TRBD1	TGTGCCAGCAGCTTCATTAGGGGGCCCCTTATTTCCTCCGAGCAGTACTTC	CASSFIRGPLISSEQYF
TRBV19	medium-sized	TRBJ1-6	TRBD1	TGTGCCAGTAGCACCAACCGGGACAGGGCATTTTCACCCCTCCACTTT	CASSTNRDRAFSPLHF
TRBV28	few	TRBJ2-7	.	TGTGCCAGCAGTTTAAGGCAGGGGTGGCAGGGGCAGTACTTC	CASSLRQGWQGQYF
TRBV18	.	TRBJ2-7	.	TGTGCCAGCTCACCAGGCAGGGACCTCTACGAGCAGTACTTC	CASSPGRDLYEQYF
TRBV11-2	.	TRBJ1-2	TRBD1	TGTGCCAGCAGCTATACAGGGGGCTATGGCTACACCTTC	CASSYTGGYGYTF
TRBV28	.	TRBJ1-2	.	TGTGCCAGCAGTTTACAGGGGAGCTATGGCTACACCTTC	CASSLQGSYGYTF
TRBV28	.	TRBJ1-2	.	TGTGCCAGCAGCTCCTCTGGATATGGCTACACCTTC	CASSSSGYGYTF
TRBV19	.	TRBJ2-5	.	TGTGCCAGTAGGGATTACCAAGAGACCCAGTACTTC	CASRDYQETQYF
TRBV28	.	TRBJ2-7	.	TGTGCCAGCACCTTTAGTGGTTTCAACTACGAGCAGTACTTC	CASTFSGFNYEQYF
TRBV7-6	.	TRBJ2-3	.	TGTGCCAGCAGCTTAGTCGGGAGAGATACGCAGTATTTT	CASSLVGRDTQYF
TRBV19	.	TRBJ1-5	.	TGTGCCAGTAGTATAGCTTACAGGCTGGATCAGCCCCAGCATTTT	CASSIAYRLDQPQHF
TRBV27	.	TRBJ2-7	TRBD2	TGTGCCAGCACAAGGCAGGGAGGGGACGAGCAGTACTTC	CASTRQGGDEQYF
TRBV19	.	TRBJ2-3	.	TGTGCCAGTAGTATCCGCAGGGAGGATACGCAGTATTTT	CASSIRREDTQYF
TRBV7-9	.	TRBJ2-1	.	TGTGCCAGCAGCTTATCCACAGCCTACAATGAGCAGTTCTTC	CASSLSTAYNEQFF
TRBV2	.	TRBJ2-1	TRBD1	TGTGCCAGCACCGACCATCTAGGACAGGGGGCGTTCTTC	CASTDHLGQGAFF
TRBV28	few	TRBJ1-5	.	TGTGCCAGCAGTTTAAGATTCGGGCAGCCCCAGCATTTT	CASSLRFGQPQHF
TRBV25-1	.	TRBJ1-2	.	TGTGCCAGCAGTGAGGAGTTTGATTTCCGGAAGGGCTACACCTTC	CASSEEFDFRKGYTF
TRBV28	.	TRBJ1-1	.	TGTGCCAGCAGTTCCCCAACGAACATGAACACTGAAGCTTTCTTT	CASSSPTNMNTEAFF
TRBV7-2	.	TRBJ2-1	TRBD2	TGTGCCAGCTCCGCGGGGGGATCCTACAATGAGCAGTTCTTC	CASSAGGSYNEQFF
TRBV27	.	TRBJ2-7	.	TGTGCCAGCAGCTCCACCGGACCGCCCAACGAGCAGTACTTC	CASSSTGPPNEQYF
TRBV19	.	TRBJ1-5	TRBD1	TGTGCCAGTAGTATAGTCCCACAGGGGGGTGTATATCCCCAGCATTTT	CASSIVPQGGVYPQHF
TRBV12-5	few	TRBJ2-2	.	TGTGCTAGTGCCTTGGGGGTTGCCGGGGAGCTGTTTTTT	CASALGVAGELFF
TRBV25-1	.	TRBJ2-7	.	TGTGCCAGCAGTGAGAGTACAAGGGCCTACGAGCAGTACTTC	CASSESTRAYEQYF
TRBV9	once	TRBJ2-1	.	TGTGCCAGCAGCGCCCGGGACAACCAGGACAATGAGCAGTTCTTC	CASSARDNQDNEQFF
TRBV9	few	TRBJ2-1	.	TGTGCCAGCAGCGTGGGGTTAGAGCAGTTCTTC	CASSVGLEQFF
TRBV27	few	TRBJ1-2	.	TGTGCCAGCAGTTTTCTTTCTCCGACAGCGTCGTTTTACACCTTC	CASSFLSPTASFYTF
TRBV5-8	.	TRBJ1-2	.	TGTGCCAGCAGCTTGATCGATTATGGCTACACCTTC	CASSLIDYGYTF
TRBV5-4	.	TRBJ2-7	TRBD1	TGTGCCAGCAGAAGGGACAGGGGGTTAGAGCAGTACTTC	CASRRDRGLEQYF
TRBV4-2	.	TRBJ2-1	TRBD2	TGTGCCAGCAGCCACGTTTCCGGACTAGCGGGGGTTCGCTCCTACAATGAGCAGTTCTTC	CASSHVSGLAGVRSYNEQFF
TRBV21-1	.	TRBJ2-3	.	TGTGCCAGCAGCAAAAAGCGGGGGAGGTACACAGATACGCAGTATTTT	CASSKKRGRYTDTQYF
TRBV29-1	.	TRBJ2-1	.	TGCAGCGTTGAGTCCTCATACCTCTACAATGAGCAGTTCTTC	CSVESSYLYNEQFF
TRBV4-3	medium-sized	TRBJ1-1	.	TGCGCCAGCAGCCAAGTGCGGAACACTGAAGCTTTCTTT	CASSQVRNTEAFF
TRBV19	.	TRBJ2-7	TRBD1	TGTGCCAGTAGTATAGTGGACAGGGCCTACGAGCAGTACTTC	CASSIVDRAYEQYF
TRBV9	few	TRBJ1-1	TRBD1	TGTGCCAGCAGCGACGAGGGACAGGGGAGGACTGAAGCTTTCTTT	CASSDEGQGRTEAFF
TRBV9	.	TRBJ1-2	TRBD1	TGTGCCAGCAGCGGACCGACAGGGGGAACCTATGGCTACACCTTC	CASSGPTGGTYGYTF
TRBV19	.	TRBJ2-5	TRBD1	TGTGCCAGTAGTATATCCGCCGGGACAGGGGTGAGGGAGCAGTACTTC	CASSISAGTGVREQYF
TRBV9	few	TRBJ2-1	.	TGTGCCAGCAGCGCCCCTAGCGATAGTGAGCAGTTCTTC	CASSAPSDSEQFF
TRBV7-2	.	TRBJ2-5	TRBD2	TGTGCCAGCAGCTTAATCGGGGGGAACCAAGAGACCCAGTACTTC	CASSLIGGNQETQYF
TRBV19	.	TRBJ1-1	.	TGTGCCAGTAGTCGGCGGGGAGGCGGCACTGAAGCTTTCTTT	CASSRRGGGTEAFF